This T cell receptor beta chain was identified during a study of shared clonotypes between healthy human individuals. CDR1 is PRHDT and CDR2 is FYEKMQ in the germline V gene (reference sequence). J was trimmed by 4 bases and V by 4 bases; bases with no gene match: 5. The CDR3 is 14 amino acids. This clone was picked up a small number of times. Every contributor of samples was a Caucasian grown-up residing in Nashville, Tennessee. Repertoires were generated with immunoSEQ multiplex PCR, while TCRdb's copy carries only in-frame clones and drops some. The profile shows 1,100,000 or so clones, 78% of them singletons.

The clonotype originates from a man between 18 and 29 years old in good health. Some clones in this sample may be carry-over from other donors' samples. What was sequenced was memory CD4+ T cells from PBMCs. The subset is: CD45RA-negative fraction. The chain employs TRBV13 and TRBJ1-2, with 8 bases identical to TRBD1. This CDR3 reads CASSSTGEFYGYTF. Written as DNA, the CDR3 is TGTGCCAGCAGCTCGACAGGGGAGTTCTATGGCTACACCTTC. Using reference TRBV13 and TRBJ1-2 for the parts outside the CDR3, the full variable domain is AAGVIQSPRHLIKEKRETATLKCYPIPRHDTVYWYQQGPGQDPQFLISFYEKMQSDKGSIPDRFSAQQFSDYHSELNMSSLELGDSALYFCASSSTGEFYGYTFGSGTRLTVV.